Following are 11 T cell receptor beta chains from one sample sequenced in a study of identical twins. TCRdb ran MiXCR on the 5' RACE reads and lists one entry per CDR3 protein. The sample yields fewer than 900,000 distinct CDR3 sequences, 18% seen once. These sequences were also reported in another study, on T cells expressing NK-cell markers.

Sequenced input: PBMCs. The receptor source for this set is a woman aged 18-35 years in good health.

The chain employs TRBV6-2 or TRBV6-3 and TRBJ2-7; a weak D match, TRBD1 (5 bases). Trimming stripped 0 bases from V and 13 bases from J, with 16 bases between. This CDR3 has 13 amino acids. Germline lookup yields CDR1 MNHEY and CDR2 SVGEGT. Here the CDR3 reads CASSYSLDIRLYF. The CDR3 region has the DNA TGTGCCAGCAGTTACTCGTTGGACATAAGATTATACTTC.

The chain recombines TRBV20-1 with TRBJ2-7; 7 nucleotides match TRBD1. J was trimmed by 1 base and V by 5 bases; bases with no gene match: 2. CDR1 is DFQATT, CDR2 SNEGSKA, per germline (reference sequence). The CDR3 sequence is 12 residues long. DNA for the CDR3: TGCAGTGCTGGACAGGTTTCCTACGAGCAGTACTTC. Protein product: CSAGQVSYEQYF.

As for this clonotype: An end of the junction differs from the germline gene, which may be a read error. The chain joins TRBV3-1 to TRBJ2-1; TRBD2 aligns across 12 bases. This CDR3 region has 17 residues. Germline-derived CDR1 and CDR2 are LGHDT and YNNKEL (reference sequence). Here the CDR3 DNA reads TGTGCCAGCTGCCAAGATACCGGGACTAGCGGGCGGAATGAGCAGTTCTTC. Translation gives CASCQDTGTSGRNEQFF.

This clonotype was detected only a few times. This rearrangement joins TRBV30 to TRBJ1-1; unclear D gene. CDR1 and CDR2 (germline): GTSNPN, SVGIG (reference sequence). CDR3 length equals 14 residues. Between the trimmed V and J ends, which lost 0 bases and 5 bases, there was a span of 13 bases. As DNA, the CDR3 is TGTGCCTGGAGTGTACCCGACCTCCGTACTGAAGCTTTCTTT. It translates to CAWSVPDLRTEAFF.

This clonotype was found a few times. V usage is TRBV5-1 and J usage is TRBJ2-3, with 10 bases aligning to TRBD2. CDR1 is SGHRS and CDR2 is YFSETQ in the germline V gene. Trimming at V came to 6 bases and at J to 2 bases, leaving 6 bases not matched to a gene. The CDR3 length is 15 residues. CDR3 coding DNA: TGCGCCAGCATCCCGAGCGGGAGGGACACAGATACGCAGTATTTT. Its protein is CASIPSGRDTDTQYF.

J is TRBJ2-3 and V is TRBV5-1, with 14 bases identical to TRBD2. The CDR3 has 16 residues. Looked up from germline, CDR1 is SGHRS and CDR2 is YFSETQ. The V segment lost 4 bases and the J segment 2 bases; nucleotides outside the gene matches: 3. The CDR3 is CASSMTSGGATDTQYF. In nucleotides, the CDR3 is TGCGCCAGCAGCATGACTAGCGGGGGGGCCACAGATACGCAGTATTTT.

The table lists this clonotype with a few counts. The V gene is TRBV3-1, the J gene TRBJ1-1; D is uncertain. This CDR3 is built from 14 residues. The V and J ends lost 1 base and 0 bases respectively, with 6 bases between them. The germline gives CDR1 LGHDT, CDR2 YNNKEL (reference sequence). The CDR3 region has the DNA TGTGCCAGCAGCCAAGGAAGCATGAACACTGAAGCTTTCTTT. This codes for CASSQGSMNTEAFF.

This clonotype has more than one count but fewer than ten. The V and J genes are TRBV7-3 and TRBJ2-4, with D possibly being TRBD1 (6 bases). The CDR3 runs to 12 residues. Trimming shortened V by 2 bases and J by 11 bases, and 10 bases separated the two germline ends. The V gene's germline CDR1 is SGHTA and CDR2 FQGTGA. In nucleotides, the CDR3 is TGTGCCAGCAGCTTACAGGGGTCGCTTCAGTACTTC. As protein: CASSLQGSLQYF. Full variable domain (rest looked up from reference TRBV7-3 and TRBJ2-4): GAGVSQTPSNKVTEKGKYVELRCDPISGHTALYWYRQSLGQGPEFLIYFQGTGAADDSGLPNDRFFAVRPEGSVSTLKIQRTERGDSAVYLCASSLQGSLQYFGAGTRLSVL.

The chain joins TRBV30 to TRBJ2-1; 7 bases map to TRBD2. Germline values: CDR1 GTSNPN, CDR2 SVGIG (reference sequence). Trimming cost V 4 bases and J 10 bases; bases outside gene matches: 13. The CDR3 is made up of 14 amino acids. This CDR3 reads CAWTQGEGRREQFF. The CDR3 DNA follows: TGTGCCTGGACCCAAGGGGAGGGCCGTCGAGAGCAGTTCTTC.

The chain is built from TRBV20-1 and TRBJ2-3; D possibly corresponds to TRBD2 (5 bases). Germline V CDR1 and CDR2: DFQATT, SNEGSKA (reference sequence). Trimming took 7 bases from V and 0 from J, leaving 5 bases between them. The CDR3 totals 11 residues. Here the CDR3 DNA reads TGCAGTGGGGAGAGCACAGATACGCAGTATTTT. Protein product: CSGESTDTQYF.

The gene calls are TRBV15 and TRBJ2-3; D gene uncertain. Germline V gene lookup returns CDR1 LNHNV and CDR2 YYDKDF (reference sequence). V was shortened by 1 base and J by 6 bases, with 5 bases between the two germline ends. This CDR3 spans 12 amino acids. This chain's CDR3 is CATSRVHDTQYF. CDR3 DNA sequence: TGTGCCACCAGCAGAGTTCACGATACGCAGTATTTT.